These T cell receptor beta chains were read from a single sample in a study of blood T cell repertoires in COVID-19. TCRdb's table, derived via immunoSEQ multiplex PCR, lists solely in-frame clones and lacks some. The table includes roughly 130,000 clones, 80% detected once. Sequences were obtained from peripheral blood. These receptors came from a man aged 65 to 85 with acute or convalescent COVID-19. Both conserved end residues are part of each CDR3. The D gene is left open where the match is weak. Clone size appears in some rows only: once, few, many, or a class for an expanded clone.

TRBJ2-5 | few | 13 | TRBD1 | TRBV2 | TGTGCCACGGGACAGGGCCTGGGAGAGACCCAGTACTTC | CATGQGLGETQYF
TRBJ1-2 | NA | 16 | TRBD1 | TRBV5-8 | TGTGCCAGCAGCGAATCCCTGGGGGACAGGGGGGCCCCGTACACCTTC | CASSESLGDRGAPYTF
TRBJ2-7 | NA | 15 | TRBD1 | TRBV5-4 | TGTGCCAGCAGCTCGCCGGGACAGGGGTGGCAAGAGCAGTACTTC | CASSSPGQGWQEQYF
TRBJ1-5 | NA | 16 | NA | TRBV28 | TGTGCCAGCAGTTTCTTGGACATTCGTTACAATCAGCCCCAGCATTTT | CASSFLDIRYNQPQHF
TRBJ1-4 | NA | 16 | NA | TRBV7-2 | TGTGCCAGCAGCTTAGCCCTCCGGGGGGCGCATGAAAAACTGTTTTTT | CASSLALRGAHEKLFF
TRBJ1-1 | NA | 16 | TRBD1 | TRBV2 | TGTGCCAGCAGGAAACAGGGGGGGGTACTGAACACTGAAGCTTTCTTT | CASRKQGGVLNTEAFF
TRBJ1-5 | NA | 19 | TRBD1 | TRBV28 | TGTGCCAGCAGTCACAATATCCCTAACAGGGGACTCGGCAATCAGCCCCAGCATTTT | CASSHNIPNRGLGNQPQHF
TRBJ1-2 | NA | 14 | NA | TRBV2 | TGTGCCAGCAGTGGGCGGACAGAACCCTATGGCTACACCTTC | CASSGRTEPYGYTF
TRBJ2-3 | NA | 16 | TRBD2 | TRBV19 | TGTGCCAGTACTCTAGGACTAGCGGGGGCCGGGGATACGCAGTATTTT | CASTLGLAGAGDTQYF
TRBJ1-1 | NA | 15 | TRBD1 | TRBV10-3 | TGTGCCATCAGTGGGGGACAGGGAATGAACACTGAAGCTTTCTTT | CAISGGQGMNTEAFF
TRBJ1-2 | NA | 14 | TRBD1 | TRBV5-1 | TGCGCCAGCAGCTTGGGGCAGGGGGGCTATGGCTACACCTTC | CASSLGQGGYGYTF
TRBJ1-4 | once | 16 | NA | TRBV5-5 | TGTGCCAGCAGCTCCGACTGGGTCGCATTAGATGAAAAACTGTTTTTT | CASSSDWVALDEKLFF
TRBJ2-1 | many | 14 | NA | TRBV6-4 | TGTGCCAGCAGTGTTGGCGGGGACCTCAATGAGCAGTTCTTC | CASSVGGDLNEQFF
TRBJ1-5 | NA | 14 | TRBD1 | TRBV7-2 | TGTGCCAGCAGCGCGGGACAGCGCAGCCAGCCCCAGCATTTT | CASSAGQRSQPQHF
TRBJ2-7 | once | 13 | NA | TRBV27 | TGTGCCAGCAGTTTATTACAGGGAAGCGAGCAGTACTTC | CASSLLQGSEQYF
TRBJ1-2 | NA | 13 | TRBD1 | TRBV7-9 | TGTGCCAGCAGCTTACCGACAGGGAACGGCTACACCTTC | CASSLPTGNGYTF
TRBJ1-5 | few | 15 | TRBD1 | TRBV28 | TGTGCCAGCAGAACAGGGGGCGCGGGAAATCAGCCCCAGCATTTT | CASRTGGAGNQPQHF
TRBJ1-5 | NA | 15 | NA | TRBV15 | TGTGCCACCAGCAGCCGATACAGGGATGGCCAGCCCCAGCATTTT | CATSSRYRDGQPQHF
TRBJ2-5 | NA | 14 | TRBD2 | TRBV24-1 | TGTGCCGCCGGGACTAGCGCCGGAGGGGAGACCCAGTACTTC | CAAGTSAGGETQYF
TRBJ2-5 | NA | 15 | TRBD2 | TRBV4-1 | TGCGCCAGCAGCCCTAGCGGGGGGGCCGTAGAGACCCAGTACTTC | CASSPSGGAVETQYF
TRBJ2-1 | NA | 16 | NA | TRBV10-3 | TGTGCCATCAGTGGTAGGCCGGACTCGTCCTACAATGAGCAGTTCTTC | CAISGRPDSSYNEQFF
TRBJ2-7 | NA | 17 | TRBD2 | TRBV5-1 | TGCGCCAGCAGCCCGGCATTAGCGGGGGGTCCCTCCTACGAGCAGTACTTC | CASSPALAGGPSYEQYF
TRBJ2-5 | NA | 16 | NA | TRBV5-4 | TGTGCCAGCAGCTTGGGGCTAGCGGTTAGGGGGGAGACCCAGTACTTC | CASSLGLAVRGETQYF
TRBJ1-1 | NA | 12 | TRBD1 | TRBV5-8 | TGTGCCAGCAGCTGGGGACAGGGCGAAGCTTTCTTT | CASSWGQGEAFF
TRBJ2-7 | NA | 14 | NA | TRBV4-1 | TGCGCCAGCAGCCAAGAACCGGGAACCTACGAGCAGTACTTC | CASSQEPGTYEQYF
TRBJ2-4 | few | 15 | TRBD1 | TRBV5-1 | TGCGCCAGCAGCTTGGCGGACAGGGTCAAAAACATTCAGTACTTC | CASSLADRVKNIQYF
TRBJ2-2 | NA | 14 | TRBD1 | TRBV30 | TGTGCCTGGAGCGCCGGGACAGGGGTCGGGGAGCTGTTTTTT | CAWSAGTGVGELFF
TRBJ2-1 | few | 12 | NA | TRBV7-2 | TGTGCCAGCAGCTTACAGCGGCCGAAAGAGTTCTTC | CASSLQRPKEFF
TRBJ2-5 | NA | 14 | TRBD1 | TRBV19 | TGTGCCAGTAGTAGCCGACAGGGTGGGGAGACCCAGTACTTC | CASSSRQGGETQYF
TRBJ2-1 | NA | 16 | NA | TRBV6-5 | TGTGCCAGCAGTTTGGGCGGGGGCTCTTCCTACAATGAGCAGTTCTTC | CASSLGGGSSYNEQFF
TRBJ2-3 | NA | 15 | NA | TRBV4-1 | TGCGCCAGCAGCCACAACCCTCGGGCCCGGGGTACGCAGTATTTT | CASSHNPRARGTQYF
TRBJ2-3 | NA | 19 | TRBD2 | TRBV6-6 | TGTGCCAGCAGTCCGAAGGGGAATATAGCGGGGGGAAACACAGATACGCAGTATTTT | CASSPKGNIAGGNTDTQYF